Included here is one T cell receptor (beta chain) sequence, with context. What it binds is unknown. The source of the sample is a study of identical twins. Findings and limits, study-wide: Out-of-frame alpha sequences common to twins were enriched for low generation probability.

The CDR3 runs 17 residues. In germline, CDR1 is LGHDT, CDR2 YNNKEL (reference sequence). J was trimmed by 2 bases and V by 4 bases; bases with no gene match: 13. MiXCR was run by TCRdb on the 5' RACE reads, yielding one entry per CDR3 protein. The profile shows some 660,000 distinct CDR3 sequences, approximately 9% of them singletons. This same sample was also part of a study on yellow fever vaccine responses in identical twins.

This receptor was taken from a woman between 18 and 30 years old in good health. V gene TRBV3-1 combines with J gene TRBJ2-7, with 8 bases identical to TRBD1. The sequenced sample consisted of PBMCs. The CDR3 DNA reads TGTGCCAGCAGCCCCTTAGCCCCCGGGACAGGAGCCTACGAGCAGTACTTC. It codes for CASSPLAPGTGAYEQYF.